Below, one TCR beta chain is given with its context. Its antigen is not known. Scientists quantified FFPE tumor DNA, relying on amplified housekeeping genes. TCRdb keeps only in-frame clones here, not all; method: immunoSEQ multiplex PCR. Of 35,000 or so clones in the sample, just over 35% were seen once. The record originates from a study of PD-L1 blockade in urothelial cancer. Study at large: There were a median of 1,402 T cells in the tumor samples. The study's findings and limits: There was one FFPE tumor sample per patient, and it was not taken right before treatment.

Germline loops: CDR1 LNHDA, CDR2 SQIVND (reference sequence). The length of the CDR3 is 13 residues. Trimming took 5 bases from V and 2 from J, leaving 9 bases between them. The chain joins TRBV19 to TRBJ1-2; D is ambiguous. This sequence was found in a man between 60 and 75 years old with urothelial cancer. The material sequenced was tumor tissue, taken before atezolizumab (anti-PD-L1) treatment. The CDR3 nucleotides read TGTGCCAGTAGTTTCACTGAAAACTATGGCTACACCTTC. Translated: CASSFTENYGYTF.